This T cell receptor beta chain was captured by sequencing in a study of T-cell reconstitution after alpha-beta-depleted transplantation in children (dated by TCRdb to about 2016). Regarding the study in general: T-cell immune reconstitution after TCRalphabeta/CD19-depleted allogeneic hematopoietic cell transplantation in children was quantitatively tracked in the study by means of TCR repertoire profiling.

This clonotype was recorded a few times. The antigen this receptor binds is unknown. Per-base qualities were not stored, and no clone one base away is much larger. To prepare the library, PCR was applied. TCRdb names Illumina HiSeq 2500 as the instrument used. Molecular barcoding was employed in the preparation of TCR libraries, with unique molecular identifiers being used to normalize TCRbeta repertoire quantification. Clones were called with MiXCR by TCRdb after fastp trimmed the public reads at Q25, and only in-frame beta chains were retained. Each entry is one CDR3 protein sequence, shown with its most common DNA and genes. The sample profile shows about 500,000 distinct CDR3 sequences; less than 35% of them were found once. 2% to 3% of the sample is taken by the ten largest. The sequence was obtained from a human donor who donated a stem cell graft to a child with aplastic anemia. The specimen comprised PBMCs from the stem cell graft donor, sampled from the stem cell graft.

In nucleotides, the sequence is TGCAGTGCTAGTAGGTTGGGGCAGGCCACAGATACGCAGTATTTT. It translates as CSASRLGQATDTQYF. The sequence is built from TRBV20-1 and TRBJ2-3; the best D guess is TRBD1, with 5 bases matching. The germline V gene encodes CDR1 DFQATT and CDR2 SNEGSKA (reference sequence). From cysteine to phenylalanine, the CDR3 is 15 amino acids long. The entry retains the CDR3 DNA only, 45 bases that are in frame from base 1. V is clipped by 3 bases and J by 2 bases, and the sequence between their germline boundaries is 15 bases long.